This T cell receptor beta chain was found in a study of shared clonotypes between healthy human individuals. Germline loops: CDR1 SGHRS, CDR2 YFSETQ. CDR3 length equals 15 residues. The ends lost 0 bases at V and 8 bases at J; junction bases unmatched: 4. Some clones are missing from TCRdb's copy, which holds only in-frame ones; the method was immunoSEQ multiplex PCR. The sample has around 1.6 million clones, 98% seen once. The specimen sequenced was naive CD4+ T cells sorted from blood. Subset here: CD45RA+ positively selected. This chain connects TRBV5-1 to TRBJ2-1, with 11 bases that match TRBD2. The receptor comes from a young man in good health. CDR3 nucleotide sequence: TGCGCCAGCAGCTTGGCACTAGCGGGAGCGTATGAGCAGTTCTTC. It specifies CASSLALAGAYEQFF.